The rows below give T cell receptor beta chains drawn from one sample of a study of Graves' ophthalmopathy and Graves' hyperthyroidism. TCRdb re-called the multiplex PCR reads through MiXCR, storing one row per CDR3 protein. Among about 220,000 distinct CDR3 sequences listed, about a fifth were seen once. Input material: peripheral blood. These TCRs come from a woman aged 45-60 years with Graves' ophthalmopathy. The CDR3 runs from the conserved cysteine through the conserved F or W. The D gene is left open where the match is weak. Part of the rows lack a size; the others show once, few, many or a class for expanded clones.

clone size: many; D gene: NA; V gene: TRBV25-1; J gene: TRBJ2-7; CDR3 DNA: TGTGCCAGCAGTGAGCGTGCCGAGCAGTACTTC; CDR3 protein: CASSERAEQYF
clone size: NA; D gene: TRBD1; V gene: TRBV20-1; J gene: TRBJ2-2; CDR3 DNA: TGCAGTGCTAGAGGGACAGGGGTGCGCACCGGGGAGCTGTTTTTT; CDR3 protein: CSARGTGVRTGELFF
clone size: many; D gene: NA; V gene: TRBV20-1; J gene: TRBJ2-3; CDR3 DNA: TGCAGTGCTAGTCCCCAAGCGAGAGATACGCAGTATTTT; CDR3 protein: CSASPQARDTQYF
clone size: many; D gene: NA; V gene: TRBV7-2; J gene: TRBJ2-7; CDR3 DNA: TGTGCCAGCAGCTTAGCGGCCTACGAGCAGTACTTC; CDR3 protein: CASSLAAYEQYF
clone size: few; D gene: NA; V gene: TRBV3-1; J gene: TRBJ2-7; CDR3 DNA: TGTGCCAGCAGCCACCCCTGGCCTACATCCTACGAGCAGTACTTC; CDR3 protein: CASSHPWPTSYEQYF
clone size: many; D gene: TRBD1; V gene: TRBV6-1; J gene: TRBJ2-7; CDR3 DNA: TGTGCCAGCAGCCGACAGGGATGGGGCGGCGAGCAGTACTTC; CDR3 protein: CASSRQGWGGEQYF
clone size: many; D gene: TRBD2; V gene: TRBV19; J gene: TRBJ2-7; CDR3 DNA: TGTGCCAGTAAGAGCGGGGCCTCCTACGAGCAGTACTTC; CDR3 protein: CASKSGASYEQYF
clone size: NA; D gene: NA; V gene: TRBV6-1; J gene: TRBJ2-5; CDR3 DNA: TGTGCCAGCAGTGAGCAGAGCGTTGAGACCCAGTACTTC; CDR3 protein: CASSEQSVETQYF
clone size: many; D gene: TRBD1; V gene: TRBV20-1; J gene: TRBJ1-2; CDR3 DNA: TGCAGTGGCAGCGAACCCGGGACAGGGTATGGCTACACCTTC; CDR3 protein: CSGSEPGTGYGYTF
clone size: many; D gene: NA; V gene: TRBV6-1; J gene: TRBJ1-1; CDR3 DNA: TGTGCCAGCAGTGAAGCCACGGGGGGGGGCACTGAAGCTTTCTTT; CDR3 protein: CASSEATGGGTEAFF
clone size: many; D gene: TRBD2; V gene: TRBV20-1; J gene: TRBJ2-7; CDR3 DNA: TGCAGTGCAGATCCACTAGCGGGAGAGTCCTACGAGCAGTACTTC; CDR3 protein: CSADPLAGESYEQYF
clone size: NA; D gene: TRBD1; V gene: TRBV6-5; J gene: TRBJ1-1; CDR3 DNA: TGTGCCAGCAGTTCGGGACAGGGGTTGTTAGCTTTCTTT; CDR3 protein: CASSSGQGLLAFF
clone size: many; D gene: NA; V gene: TRBV6-5; J gene: TRBJ1-1; CDR3 DNA: TGTGCCAGCAGGACACAGGTGAACACTGAAGCTTTCTTT; CDR3 protein: CASRTQVNTEAFF
clone size: many; D gene: TRBD2; V gene: TRBV20-1; J gene: TRBJ2-4; CDR3 DNA: TGCAGTGCTAGAGTTAGCGGGAGGTCCAAAAACATTCAGTACTTC; CDR3 protein: CSARVSGRSKNIQYF
clone size: few; D gene: NA; V gene: TRBV30; J gene: TRBJ1-1; CDR3 DNA: TGTGCCTGGAGTGGTGGGCGGAACACTGAAGCTTTCTTT; CDR3 protein: CAWSGGRNTEAFF
clone size: many; D gene: NA; V gene: TRBV14; J gene: TRBJ2-7; CDR3 DNA: TGTGCCAGCAGCTGGACGGGTTCGGCGCAGTACTTC; CDR3 protein: CASSWTGSAQYF
clone size: many; D gene: NA; V gene: TRBV27; J gene: TRBJ2-5; CDR3 DNA: TGTGCCAGCAGCAACCGCCGTGGGGAGACCCAGTACTTC; CDR3 protein: CASSNRRGETQYF
clone size: many; D gene: NA; V gene: TRBV6-1; J gene: TRBJ2-7; CDR3 DNA: TGTGCCAGCAGTGCCCCCCCGTACGAGCAGTACTTC; CDR3 protein: CASSAPPYEQYF
clone size: many; D gene: NA; V gene: TRBV29-1; J gene: TRBJ2-7; CDR3 DNA: TGCAGCGCCCGGGACTTTGCCTACGAGCAGTACTTC; CDR3 protein: CSARDFAYEQYF
clone size: many; D gene: NA; V gene: TRBV6-1; J gene: TRBJ1-1; CDR3 DNA: TGTGCCAGCAGTGACTGGGCGGTGAACACTGAAGCTTTCTTT; CDR3 protein: CASSDWAVNTEAFF
clone size: few; D gene: NA; V gene: TRBV6-2/TRBV6-3; J gene: TRBJ2-3; CDR3 DNA: TGTGCCAGCAGTTACTCCGGCCCGAGAGGGCCAGGTCTCTCAGATACGCAGTATTTT; CDR3 protein: CASSYSGPRGPGLSDTQYF
clone size: NA; D gene: NA; V gene: TRBV20-1; J gene: TRBJ2-2; CDR3 DNA: TGCAGTGCAAGACTAGTGACCGGGGAGCTGTTTTTT; CDR3 protein: CSARLVTGELFF